Listed here are 32 T cell receptor beta chains from one sample, sequenced in a study of blood T cell repertoires in COVID-19. Clones were read by immunoSEQ multiplex PCR, and TCRdb kept only the in-frame ones, dropping some. This repertoire shows 84,000 or so clones, 70% to 90% found once; its top ten account for 5.4%. The sequencing input was peripheral blood. These receptors all come from a man in his fifties or sixties with acute or convalescent COVID-19.

The chain is built from TRBV30 and TRBJ1-5, with D possibly being TRBD1 (5 bases). This CDR3 is built from 14 residues. V lost 1 base and J lost 2, with 9 bases in between. CDR1 is GTSNPN, CDR2 SVGIG, per germline (reference sequence). CDR3 in amino acids: CAWSATGGNQPQHF. CDR3 nucleotides: TGTGCCTGGAGTGCTACAGGAGGCAATCAGCCCCAGCATTTT.

This clone was found once. J is TRBJ1-4 and V is TRBV4-3, with D possibly TRBD1 on 6 matching bases. This CDR3 spans 20 amino acids. Germline CDR1 and CDR2: LGHNA and YSLEER. V was shortened by 0 bases and J by 0 bases, with 20 bases between the two germline ends. The CDR3 here is CASSQDGIGGANSTNEKLFF. CDR3 DNA sequence: TGCGCCAGCAGCCAAGATGGTATAGGGGGAGCGAACTCAACTAATGAAAAACTGTTTTTT.

This clone was detected only a few times. The V gene is TRBV23-1, the J gene TRBJ1-5; D possibly corresponds to TRBD1 (5 bases). TRBV23-1 is labeled an ORF, and its function is uncertain. The germline V and J ends were trimmed by 9 bases and 4 bases, with 16 bases remaining between them. This CDR3 spans 14 amino acids. The CDR3 region is CARGSRGDNQPQHF. CDR3 nucleotides: TGCGCCAGAGGCTCACGGGGGGATAATCAGCCCCAGCATTTT.

The chain carries TRBV5-1 and TRBJ2-7; 7 bases line up with TRBD2. V shed 4 bases and J 0 bases; nucleotides not matched to a gene: 7. This CDR3 has 15 residues. CDR1 is SGHRS and CDR2 is YFSETQ in the germline V gene. CDR3 region: CASSPGLPPSYEQYF. Here the CDR3 DNA reads TGCGCCAGCAGCCCGGGACTACCCCCCTCCTACGAGCAGTACTTC. Variable domain in full (rest from reference TRBV5-1 and TRBJ2-7): KAGVTQTPRYLIKTRGQQVTLSCSPISGHRSVSWYQQTPGQGLQFLFEYFSETQRNKGNFPGRFSGRQFSNSRSEMNVSTLELGDSALYLCASSPGLPPSYEQYFGPGTRLTVT.

This chain uses TRBV7-2 with TRBJ2-3; TRBD2 agrees at 7 bases. The CDR3 has 15 residues. CDR1 is SGHTA and CDR2 is FQGNSA in the germline V gene. After removal of 6 bases from V and 8 bases from J, the junction contained 14 bases not matched to a gene. This CDR3 is CASSLAVGQTGTQYF. CDR3 DNA: TGTGCCAGCAGTCTAGCGGTGGGCCAAACGGGTACGCAGTATTTT.

The gene calls are TRBV5-4 and TRBJ2-7, with TRBD1 matching over 7 bases. V gave up 7 bases and J gave up 1 base; unmatched junction bases: 8. This CDR3 region has 14 residues. Looked up from germline, CDR1 is SGHNT and CDR2 is YYREEE (reference sequence). CDR3 sequence (DNA): TGTGCCAGCGGCGACAGGGAGTATTCCTACGAGCAGTACTTC. Amino acid sequence: CASGDREYSYEQYF.

The J gene is TRBJ2-3, the V gene TRBV5-1, with D perhaps TRBD1 (5 bases). In germline, CDR1 is SGHRS, CDR2 YFSETQ. The V end was cut by 3 bases, the J end by 2 bases, with 13 bases between. This CDR3 comprises 15 residues. The CDR3 nucleotides are TGCGCCAGCAGCTCCGGGTGGACAAACACAGATACGCAGTATTTT. This sequence encodes CASSSGWTNTDTQYF.

The chain has TRBV7-9 and TRBJ2-7; TRBD1 aligns across 7 bases. Per the germline V gene, CDR1 is SEHNR and CDR2 is FQNEAQ (reference sequence). The CDR3 length is 14 residues. The junction had 4 bases not matched to a gene; V was cut back by 0 bases and J by 5 bases. CDR3 sequence reads: CASSLADRRDEQYF. CDR3 sequence (DNA): TGTGCCAGCAGCTTAGCGGACAGGCGGGACGAGCAGTACTTC. The full variable domain, its missing parts supplied by reference TRBV7-9 and TRBJ2-7, is DTGVSQNPRHKITKRGQNVTFRCDPISEHNRLYWYRQTLGQGPEFLTYFQNEAQLEKSRLLSDRFSAERPKGSFSTLEIQRTEQGDSAMYLCASSLADRRDEQYFGPGTRLTVT.

V is TRBV25-1 and J is TRBJ1-1; TRBD1 is a possible D gene (6 bases). CDR1 is MGHDK, CDR2 SYGVNS, per germline. The CDR3 spans 14 residues. Trimming removed 4 bases from V and 5 bases from J, with 14 bases in between. CDR3 DNA: TGTGCCAGCAGTGTTGGAGGGAGGGGGACTGAAGCTTTCTTT. Translated, it gives CASSVGGRGTEAFF.

About this clone itself: Distinct nucleotide sequences in the sample also encode this CDR3. V and J are TRBV15 and TRBJ1-5; possible D gene TRBD1, 6 bases. V lost 0 bases and J 2 bases, leaving 8 bases between the germline ends. The germline V gene has CDR1 LNHNV and CDR2 YYDKDF (reference sequence). The CDR3 has 15 amino acids. The CDR3 nucleotides read TGTGCCACCAGCAGAGATCCAGGGGGCAATCAGCCCCAGCATTTT. Its protein product is CATSRDPGGNQPQHF.

The rearrangement joins TRBV9 to TRBJ2-5; perhaps TRBD1 as D (6 bases). Germline loops: CDR1 SGDLS, CDR2 YYNGEE. There are 15 residues in the CDR3. Trimming removed 3 bases from V and 2 bases from J, with 14 bases in between. The CDR3 nucleotides are TGTGCCAGCAGCGGCTCTGGACAGAAACAAGAGACCCAGTACTTC. Translated: CASSGSGQKQETQYF.

This clone was seen just once. The rearrangement joins TRBV7-3 to TRBJ2-3; TRBD2 matches 11 bases. The V gene's germline CDR1 is SGHTA and CDR2 FQGTGA. J was trimmed by 7 bases and V by 2 bases; bases with no gene match: 8. The CDR3 loop spans 16 amino acids. CDR3 in amino acids: CASSLSASGGLNTQYF. The CDR3 DNA reads as TGTGCCAGCAGCTTATCGGCTAGCGGGGGGCTAAATACGCAGTATTTT.

The chain recombines TRBV2 with TRBJ2-3; TRBD2 aligns across 7 bases. In germline, CDR1 is SNHLY, CDR2 FYNNEI. V trimming: 11 bases; J trimming: 5 bases; junction bases outside the gene matches: 1. This CDR3 is 10 amino acids long. In nucleotides, the CDR3 is TGTGCCCTAGCGGAAGATACGCAGTATTTT. Encoded protein: CALAEDTQYF.

V and J are TRBV3-1 (or the pseudogene TRBV3-2) and TRBJ2-7, with 11 positions matching TRBD1. Per germline, CDR1 LGHDT and CDR2 YNNKEL (reference sequence). The length of the CDR3 is 15 residues. J lost 2 bases, V lost 3 bases, and 3 bases had no gene match. The CDR3 sequence: CASSHTGQGAYEQYF. In nucleotides, the CDR3 is TGTGCCAGCAGCCATACGGGACAGGGGGCCTACGAGCAGTACTTC.

The chain combines TRBV9 with TRBJ1-1; D unclear. The CDR3 sequence is 13 residues long. The germline V gene has CDR1 SGDLS and CDR2 YYNGEE. V lost 1 base and J 5 bases, leaving 9 bases between the germline ends. CDR3 bases: TGTGCCAGCAGCGTATTAGAGACTACTGAAGCTTTCTTT. Translating gives CASSVLETTEAFF.

The genes are TRBV10-3 and TRBJ1-2, with 7 bases lining up with TRBD1. J gave up 0 bases and V 0 bases, and 7 bases lay outside the gene matches. The CDR3 runs to 17 residues. Germline values: CDR1 ENHRY, CDR2 SYGVKD. This CDR3 is CAISESGRGLTNYGYTF. The CDR3 DNA sequence: TGTGCCATCAGTGAGTCTGGCAGGGGGTTAACTAACTATGGCTACACCTTC.

The chain has TRBV28 and TRBJ1-2; D is ambiguous. Trimming left V 3 bases short and J 4 bases short, with 9 bases between. This CDR3 comprises 13 residues. Germline V gene lookup returns CDR1 MDHEN and CDR2 SYDVKM. Written as DNA, the CDR3 is TGTGCCAGCAGTTTTACGGAGTCCTATGGCTACACCTTC. It is translated as CASSFTESYGYTF.

This clone has just one count. The V gene is TRBV7-2, the J gene TRBJ1-1; D is perhaps TRBD1 (5 bases). Germline CDR1 reads SGHTA; CDR2 reads FQGNSA. Trimming removed 2 bases at V and 6 bases at J, with 7 bases between. This CDR3 is 12 amino acids long. The CDR3 loop is CASSLQGSEAFF. The CDR3 DNA reads as TGTGCCAGCAGCTTACAGGGTTCTGAAGCTTTCTTT. The full variable domain, with the rest looked up from reference TRBV7-2 and TRBJ1-1, is GAGVSQSPSNKVTEKGKDVELRCDPISGHTALYWYRQSLGQGLEFLIYFQGNSAPDKSGLPSDRFSAERTGGSVSTLTIQRTQQEDSAVYLCASSLQGSEAFFGQGTRLTVV.

V and J are TRBV12-3 or TRBV12-4 and TRBJ2-2; possible D gene TRBD2, 5 bases. Trimming took off 8 bases at V and 6 bases at J, with 10 bases between the two ends. CDR3 length: 12 residues. The CDR3 reads CASVRGAGELFF. The DNA for the CDR3 is TGTGCCAGCGTCCGGGGTGCCGGGGAGCTGTTTTTT.

The chain links TRBV27 to TRBJ2-7, with D perhaps TRBD1 (6 bases). CDR1 is MNHEY and CDR2 is SMNVEV in the germline V gene (reference sequence). The CDR3 is 13 residues long. With 6 bases removed from V and 6 bases from J, the gap between germline ends came to 15 bases. This CDR3 reads CASSRETGFEQYF. The CDR3 nucleotides are TGTGCCAGCAGCCGCGAGACAGGCTTCGAGCAGTACTTC.

The rearrangement links TRBV7-8 to TRBJ2-7; 8 bases agree with TRBD1. The germline V gene encodes CDR1 SGHVS and CDR2 FQNEAQ. The CDR3 covers 15 residues. The V segment lost 1 base and the J segment 3 bases; nucleotides outside the gene matches: 5. CDR3 in DNA: TGTGCCAGCAGCTTAGTGGACAGGGTTCACTACGAGCAGTACTTC. Amino acids: CASSLVDRVHYEQYF.

The chain carries TRBV6-5 and TRBJ1-5, with D unclear. V lost 8 bases to trimming and J lost 5 bases, with 16 bases between them. The germline CDR1 and CDR2 sequences are MNHEY and SVGAGI. The CDR3 runs 14 residues. The CDR3 DNA reads as TGTGCCAGCTCGCGGCAATCTACCGATCAGCCCCAGCATTTT. This encodes CASSRQSTDQPQHF.

This clone came up a few times. The V call is TRBV6-6, the J call TRBJ1-6; D gene ambiguous. V dropped 2 bases and J dropped 10 bases, with 12 bases sitting between them. Germline V CDR1 and CDR2: MNHNY, SVGAGI (reference sequence). The CDR3 sequence is 14 residues long. The CDR3 bases are TGTGCCAGCAGTTACGAGGGAGCTCCGTCACCCCTCCACTTT. This translates into CASSYEGAPSPLHF.

V usage is TRBV12-5 and J usage is TRBJ1-5, with D possibly TRBD1 on 5 matching bases. Germline CDR1 and CDR2: LGHNT and FRNRAP. There are 13 residues in the CDR3. The V end was cut by 5 bases, the J end by 7 bases, with 12 bases between. The CDR3 region has the DNA TGTGCTAGTGGTCAAGACAGCTACCAGCCCCAGCATTTT. It specifies CASGQDSYQPQHF.

Written as DNA, the CDR3 is TGTGCCAGTACCTACCCAGGGGGTGGCACTGAAGCTTTCTTT. As protein: CASTYPGGGTEAFF. The chain uses TRBV19 and TRBJ1-1; 7 nucleotides align to TRBD1. Germline loops: CDR1 LNHDA, CDR2 SQIVND (reference sequence). Unmatched junction bases numbered 9, after V lost 7 bases and J lost 4 bases. The CDR3 covers 14 residues.

The rearrangement joins TRBV15 to TRBJ2-2, with TRBD2 matching 7 bases. The V segment lost 5 bases and the J segment 3 bases; nucleotides outside the gene matches: 12. Germline V gene sequence: CDR1 LNHNV, CDR2 YYDKDF (reference sequence). The CDR3 consists of 17 residues. CDR3 sequence reads: CATSARLQRGHTGELFF. CDR3 coding DNA: TGTGCCACCAGCGCGAGACTACAGCGGGGCCACACCGGGGAGCTGTTTTTT.

This clone was recorded only once. J is TRBJ2-7 and V is TRBV5-5, with 9 bases matching TRBD1. V lost 1 base, J lost 6 bases, and 8 bases stayed unmatched. The CDR3 sequence is 15 residues long. Germline CDR1 reads SGHKS; CDR2 reads YYEKEE (reference sequence). CDR3 region: CASSLLQGAPGEQYF. The CDR3 bases are TGTGCCAGCAGCTTGTTACAGGGGGCGCCGGGCGAGCAGTACTTC.

The J gene is TRBJ2-1, the V gene TRBV5-5, with D maybe TRBD1 (5 bases). V dropped 4 bases and J dropped 6 bases, with 17 bases sitting between them. CDR3 size: 15 residues. Germline V gives CDR1 SGHKS, CDR2 YYEKEE (reference sequence). CDR3 in amino acids: CASSHLAQGFNEQFF. The CDR3 DNA sequence: TGTGCCAGCAGCCACCTTGCCCAGGGATTCAATGAGCAGTTCTTC.

The chain uses TRBV14 and TRBJ1-1, with TRBD1 as a possible D gene (6 bases). The length of the CDR3 is 17 residues. Germline loops: CDR1 SGHDN, CDR2 FVKESK. Trimming removed 2 bases at V and 0 bases at J, with 16 bases between. CDR3 protein: CASSQFTGILMNTEAFF. In DNA, the CDR3 is TGTGCCAGCAGCCAATTTACAGGGATTTTGATGAACACTGAAGCTTTCTTT.

This clone appeared once. The V gene is TRBV6-6, the J gene TRBJ1-1; 7 bases align to TRBD1. The germline V gene encodes CDR1 MNHNY and CDR2 SVGAGI (reference sequence). The trim removed 0 bases at V and 0 bases at J, leaving 1 base unmatched. CDR3 size: 15 residues. The CDR3 spells CASSYSTGLNTEAFF. The CDR3 DNA reads as TGTGCCAGCAGTTACTCGACAGGGTTGAACACTGAAGCTTTCTTT.

The chain is built from TRBV6-5 and TRBJ1-1; possibly TRBD1 for D (6 bases). The CDR3 runs to 14 residues. CDR1 is MNHEY, CDR2 SVGAGI, per germline. V was trimmed by 5 bases and J by 5 bases, leaving 15 bases between them. The CDR3 DNA is TGTGCCAGCAGTCCAAGGGGGTGGGGGACTGAAGCTTTCTTT. This encodes CASSPRGWGTEAFF.

The CDR3 DNA reads as TGTGCTAGTGGTCCCGGGACAGGGACTGAAGCTTTCTTT. It is translated as CASGPGTGTEAFF. This chain connects TRBV12-5 to TRBJ1-1; 9 bases align to TRBD1. V lost 5 bases, J lost 5 bases, and 3 bases stayed unmatched. Germline CDR1 is LGHNT and CDR2 is FRNRAP. This CDR3 region has 13 residues.